This is a list of T cell receptor beta chains from one sample in a study of blood T cell repertoires in COVID-19. Data came from immunoSEQ multiplex PCR; TCRdb stores just in-frame clones and leaves some out. The sample has fewer than 200,000 clones; roughly 87% are singletons. What was sequenced was peripheral blood. These receptors were collected from a woman aged 45-65 years with acute or convalescent COVID-19. Both conserved end residues are part of each CDR3. Fields, in order: D gene, V gene, J gene, clone size, CDR3 DNA, CDR3 protein. The D gene is left open where the match is weak. The size of a clone is reported for some rows only, either as once, few or many, or as a class for expanded clones.

D gene: TRBD1
V gene: TRBV4-1
J gene: TRBJ1-1
clone size: few
CDR3 DNA: TGCGCCAGCAGCCAAGACATAGGGACAGCTATGAACACTGAAGCTTTCTTT
CDR3 protein: CASSQDIGTAMNTEAFF

D gene: NA
V gene: TRBV11-2
J gene: TRBJ2-2
clone size: NA
CDR3 DNA: TGTGCCAGCAGCCTAGGACTCGGGGAGCTGTTTTTT
CDR3 protein: CASSLGLGELFF

D gene: TRBD1
V gene: TRBV5-6
J gene: TRBJ1-2
clone size: few
CDR3 DNA: TGTGCCAGCAGCGCTTGGACAGGGGGCTGGGGTGGCTACACCTTC
CDR3 protein: CASSAWTGGWGGYTF

D gene: TRBD1
V gene: TRBV19
J gene: TRBJ1-2
clone size: NA
CDR3 DNA: TGTGCCAGTACCGACAGGGCCTATAACTATGGCTACACCTTC
CDR3 protein: CASTDRAYNYGYTF

D gene: NA
V gene: TRBV10-3
J gene: TRBJ1-1
clone size: NA
CDR3 DNA: TGTGCCATCAGTGATTGGGGCAAGGCCACTGAAGCTTTCTTT
CDR3 protein: CAISDWGKATEAFF

D gene: NA
V gene: TRBV9
J gene: TRBJ1-2
clone size: NA
CDR3 DNA: TGTGCCAGCAGCGGGGCGGGGTCCGGCTACACCTTC
CDR3 protein: CASSGAGSGYTF

D gene: TRBD1
V gene: TRBV11-3
J gene: TRBJ2-1
clone size: NA
CDR3 DNA: TGTGCCAGCAGCTTAGGACAGGGGGCGGACAATGAGCAGTTCTTC
CDR3 protein: CASSLGQGADNEQFF

D gene: NA
V gene: TRBV6-5
J gene: TRBJ1-1
clone size: NA
CDR3 DNA: TGTGCCAGCAACATCATTGGCTCCGAGAACACTGAAGCTTTCTTT
CDR3 protein: CASNIIGSENTEAFF

D gene: TRBD1
V gene: TRBV25-1
J gene: TRBJ1-1
clone size: NA
CDR3 DNA: TGTGCCAGCAGTGATTACCGGACAGGGAACACTGAAGCTTTCTTT
CDR3 protein: CASSDYRTGNTEAFF

D gene: TRBD1
V gene: TRBV4-1
J gene: TRBJ1-1
clone size: NA
CDR3 DNA: TGCGCCACCAAACCGGGACAGGAAAACACTGAAGCTTTCTTT
CDR3 protein: CATKPGQENTEAFF

D gene: NA
V gene: TRBV18
J gene: TRBJ1-1
clone size: NA
CDR3 DNA: TGTGCCAGCTCACCGACTAGAAGCGGGAACACTGAAGCTTTCTTT
CDR3 protein: CASSPTRSGNTEAFF

D gene: NA
V gene: TRBV10-3
J gene: TRBJ1-2
clone size: few
CDR3 DNA: TGTGCCATCAGTGAAGGAGGGTTGTATGGCTACACCTTC
CDR3 protein: CAISEGGLYGYTF

D gene: TRBD1
V gene: TRBV7-2
J gene: TRBJ1-5
clone size: NA
CDR3 DNA: TGTGCCAGCAGCTTAGCACCGGGACAGAATCAGCCCCAGCATTTT
CDR3 protein: CASSLAPGQNQPQHF

D gene: TRBD2
V gene: TRBV19
J gene: TRBJ2-3
clone size: NA
CDR3 DNA: TGTGCCAGTAGTATAGGGAACCTTGGACTAGCAGGGGATACGCAGTATTTT
CDR3 protein: CASSIGNLGLAGDTQYF

D gene: NA
V gene: TRBV6-5
J gene: TRBJ1-4
clone size: NA
CDR3 DNA: TGTGCCAGCAGTTACCGGGGGACCGGTAATGAAAAACTGTTTTTT
CDR3 protein: CASSYRGTGNEKLFF

D gene: TRBD2
V gene: TRBV7-2
J gene: TRBJ2-7
clone size: NA
CDR3 DNA: TGTGCCAGCAGCTTAGGAGCGGGAGGAAGTCGGGAGCAGTACTTC
CDR3 protein: CASSLGAGGSREQYF

D gene: NA
V gene: TRBV27
J gene: TRBJ1-2
clone size: NA
CDR3 DNA: TGTGCCAGCGGCCGCGGGGGAGGGGATGGCTACACCTTC
CDR3 protein: CASGRGGGDGYTF

D gene: TRBD1
V gene: TRBV5-1
J gene: TRBJ2-5
clone size: NA
CDR3 DNA: TGCGCCAGCTTCAGGAGACAGGGTGATGGAGAGACCCAGTACTTC
CDR3 protein: CASFRRQGDGETQYF

D gene: TRBD2
V gene: TRBV6-2/TRBV6-3
J gene: TRBJ2-2
clone size: NA
CDR3 DNA: TGTGCCAGCAGTTACTACGGGGGGGTCACCGGGGAGCTGTTTTTT
CDR3 protein: CASSYYGGVTGELFF

D gene: NA
V gene: TRBV19
J gene: TRBJ1-4
clone size: NA
CDR3 DNA: TGTGCCAGTAGTCCTGGACAGACTAATGAAAAACTGTTTTTT
CDR3 protein: CASSPGQTNEKLFF

D gene: NA
V gene: TRBV24-1
J gene: TRBJ2-4
clone size: NA
CDR3 DNA: TGTGCCACCAGTGATTCGGGGGTTCGGGACATTCAGTACTTC
CDR3 protein: CATSDSGVRDIQYF

D gene: TRBD1
V gene: TRBV2
J gene: TRBJ1-1
clone size: NA
CDR3 DNA: TGTGCCAGCACCCCGACAGGGGACACTGAAGCTTTCTTT
CDR3 protein: CASTPTGDTEAFF

D gene: NA
V gene: TRBV15
J gene: TRBJ1-4
clone size: NA
CDR3 DNA: TGTGCCACCAGCAGAGACAGGGTCGATGAAAAACTGTTTTTT
CDR3 protein: CATSRDRVDEKLFF

D gene: NA
V gene: TRBV7-9
J gene: TRBJ1-1
clone size: NA
CDR3 DNA: TGTGCCAGCAGCCAGGGGTTGGTTCGGGAAGCTTTCTTT
CDR3 protein: CASSQGLVREAFF

D gene: TRBD1
V gene: TRBV29-1
J gene: TRBJ1-1
clone size: NA
CDR3 DNA: TGCAGCGTTGAGAGAGGGGGCGCGGCTGAAGCTTTCTTT
CDR3 protein: CSVERGGAAEAFF

D gene: TRBD1
V gene: TRBV10-3
J gene: TRBJ1-2
clone size: NA
CDR3 DNA: TGTGCCATCAGTGATGGGACAGGGAATTATGGCTACACCTTC
CDR3 protein: CAISDGTGNYGYTF

D gene: TRBD2
V gene: TRBV4-2
J gene: TRBJ2-1
clone size: NA
CDR3 DNA: TGTGCCAGCAGCCAAGAAAGCGGGGGGGCCAATGAGCAGTTCTTC
CDR3 protein: CASSQESGGANEQFF

D gene: TRBD1
V gene: TRBV13
J gene: TRBJ1-5
clone size: NA
CDR3 DNA: TGTGCCAGCAGCTTAGGACAGGGGGAAAATCAGCCCCAGCATTTT
CDR3 protein: CASSLGQGENQPQHF

D gene: TRBD2
V gene: TRBV11-3
J gene: TRBJ2-5
clone size: NA
CDR3 DNA: TGTGCCAGCACCGAGGGACTAGCGGCTCAAGAGACCCAGTACTTC
CDR3 protein: CASTEGLAAQETQYF

D gene: TRBD2
V gene: TRBV5-8
J gene: TRBJ2-3
clone size: NA
CDR3 DNA: TGTGCCAGCAGCTTGGCACTAGCGGGGGGGCACACAGATACGCAGTATTTT
CDR3 protein: CASSLALAGGHTDTQYF

D gene: NA
V gene: TRBV7-9
J gene: TRBJ1-4
clone size: NA
CDR3 DNA: TGTGCCAGCAGCACCCTAACTACAACTAATGAAAAACTGTTTTTT
CDR3 protein: CASSTLTTTNEKLFF

D gene: TRBD2
V gene: TRBV10-3
J gene: TRBJ2-7
clone size: NA
CDR3 DNA: TGTGCCATCAGTGCCGGAATGGGGACTAGCGGCTACGAGCAGTACTTC
CDR3 protein: CAISAGMGTSGYEQYF

D gene: NA
V gene: TRBV7-9
J gene: TRBJ2-7
clone size: NA
CDR3 DNA: TGTGCCAGCATCGCCCCCAGGGTTCCCCACGAGCAGTACTTC
CDR3 protein: CASIAPRVPHEQYF

D gene: NA
V gene: TRBV4-3
J gene: TRBJ2-7
clone size: NA
CDR3 DNA: TGCGCCAGCAGCCAAGATCTCCTCAGGGATGGGCACGAGCAGTACTTC
CDR3 protein: CASSQDLLRDGHEQYF

D gene: TRBD1
V gene: TRBV9
J gene: TRBJ1-2
clone size: NA
CDR3 DNA: TGTGCCAGCAGCGCGACAGGGGTCGGTGGCTACACCTTC
CDR3 protein: CASSATGVGGYTF

D gene: NA
V gene: TRBV5-6
J gene: TRBJ1-6
clone size: once
CDR3 DNA: TGTGCCAGCACCCGAGATGGCGGGGGAAAAATGCCCCTCCACTTT
CDR3 protein: CASTRDGGGKMPLHF

D gene: NA
V gene: TRBV6-5
J gene: TRBJ1-4
clone size: NA
CDR3 DNA: TGTGCCAGCGCCCCACAAGGGGCAGGGGAGGAAAAACTGTTTTTT
CDR3 protein: CASAPQGAGEEKLFF

D gene: NA
V gene: TRBV6-5
J gene: TRBJ1-3
clone size: NA
CDR3 DNA: TGTGCCAGCAGTCTCGGGGGGCCGTTTGGAAACACCATATATTTT
CDR3 protein: CASSLGGPFGNTIYF

D gene: TRBD1
V gene: TRBV5-1
J gene: TRBJ2-3
clone size: NA
CDR3 DNA: TGCGCCAGCAGCGGGGGACAGGGCTCAGTAGATACGCAGTATTTT
CDR3 protein: CASSGGQGSVDTQYF

D gene: TRBD2
V gene: TRBV30
J gene: TRBJ2-5
clone size: NA
CDR3 DNA: TGTGCCTGGGGGGGGGACTTGCAAGAGACCCAGTACTTC
CDR3 protein: CAWGGDLQETQYF

D gene: NA
V gene: TRBV29-1
J gene: TRBJ1-1
clone size: NA
CDR3 DNA: TGCAGCATATCCACAGGGACGACTGAAGCTTTCTTT
CDR3 protein: CSISTGTTEAFF

D gene: NA
V gene: TRBV18
J gene: TRBJ2-7
clone size: NA
CDR3 DNA: TGTGCCAGCTCACCGCTAGCCATAAACGAGCAGTACTTC
CDR3 protein: CASSPLAINEQYF

D gene: NA
V gene: TRBV10-3
J gene: TRBJ2-3
clone size: NA
CDR3 DNA: TGTGCCATCAGACTAACGGCGGGAACAGATACGCAGTATTTT
CDR3 protein: CAIRLTAGTDTQYF

D gene: TRBD1
V gene: TRBV6-2/TRBV6-3
J gene: TRBJ2-5
clone size: NA
CDR3 DNA: TGTGCCAGCAGTTACTCGAGATTGACAGGGTACGTGGAGACCCAGTACTTC
CDR3 protein: CASSYSRLTGYVETQYF

D gene: NA
V gene: TRBV6-5
J gene: TRBJ2-3
clone size: NA
CDR3 DNA: TGTGCCAGCAGGCAGGGTTTTTTAGATACGCAGTATTTT
CDR3 protein: CASRQGFLDTQYF